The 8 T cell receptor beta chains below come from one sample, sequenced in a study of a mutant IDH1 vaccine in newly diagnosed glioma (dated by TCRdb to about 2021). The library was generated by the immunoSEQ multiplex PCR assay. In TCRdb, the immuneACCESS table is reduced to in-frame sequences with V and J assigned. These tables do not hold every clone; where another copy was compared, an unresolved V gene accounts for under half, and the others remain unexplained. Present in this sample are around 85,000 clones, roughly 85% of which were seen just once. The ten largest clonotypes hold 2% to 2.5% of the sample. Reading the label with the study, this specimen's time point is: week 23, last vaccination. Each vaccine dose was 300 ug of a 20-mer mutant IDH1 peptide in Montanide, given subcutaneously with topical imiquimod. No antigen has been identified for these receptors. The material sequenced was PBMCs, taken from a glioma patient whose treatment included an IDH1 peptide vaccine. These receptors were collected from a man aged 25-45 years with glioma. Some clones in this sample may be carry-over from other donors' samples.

The CDR3 sequence: CASSLSEGHFSVYNEQFF. CDR3 DNA: TGTGCCAGCAGTTTATCGGAGGGACATTTCAGTGTATACAATGAGCAGTTCTTC. The chain links TRBV27 to TRBJ2-1; D is perhaps TRBD1 or TRBD2 (6 bases each). Trimming cost V 0 bases and J 4 bases, with 19 bases left between them. This CDR3 has 18 residues. Germline values: CDR1 MNHEY, CDR2 SMNVEV (reference sequence).

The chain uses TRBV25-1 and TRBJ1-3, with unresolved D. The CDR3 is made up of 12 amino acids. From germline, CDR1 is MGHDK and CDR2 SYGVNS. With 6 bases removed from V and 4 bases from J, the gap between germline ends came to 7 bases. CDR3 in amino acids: CASRGAGNTIYF. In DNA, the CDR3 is TGTGCCAGCAGGGGAGCAGGAAACACCATATATTTT.

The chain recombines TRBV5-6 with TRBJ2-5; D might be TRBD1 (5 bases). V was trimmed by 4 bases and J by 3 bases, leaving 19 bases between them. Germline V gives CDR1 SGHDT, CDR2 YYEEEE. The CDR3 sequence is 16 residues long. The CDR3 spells CASSPLRTITEETQYF. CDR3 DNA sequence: TGTGCCAGCAGCCCCCTACGGACAATCACTGAAGAGACCCAGTACTTC.

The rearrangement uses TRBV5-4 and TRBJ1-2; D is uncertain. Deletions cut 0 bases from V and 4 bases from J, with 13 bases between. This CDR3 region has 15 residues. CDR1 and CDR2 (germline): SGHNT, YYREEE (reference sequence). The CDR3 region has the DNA TGTGCCAGCAGCTTGGACCCGGGATCGATCTATGGCTACACCTTC. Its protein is CASSLDPGSIYGYTF.

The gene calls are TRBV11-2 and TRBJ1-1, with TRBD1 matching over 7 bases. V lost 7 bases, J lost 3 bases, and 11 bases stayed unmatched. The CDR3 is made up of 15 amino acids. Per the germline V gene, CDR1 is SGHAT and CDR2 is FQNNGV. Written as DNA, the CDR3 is TGTGCCAGCACCTCACTAAGACAGGGCGACACTGAAGCTTTCTTT. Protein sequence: CASTSLRQGDTEAFF.

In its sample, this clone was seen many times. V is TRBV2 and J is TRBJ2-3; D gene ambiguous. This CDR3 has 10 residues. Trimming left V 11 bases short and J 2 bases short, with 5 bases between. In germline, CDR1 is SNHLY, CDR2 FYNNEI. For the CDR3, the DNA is TGTGCCGTAATCACAGATACGCAGTATTTT. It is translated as CAVITDTQYF.

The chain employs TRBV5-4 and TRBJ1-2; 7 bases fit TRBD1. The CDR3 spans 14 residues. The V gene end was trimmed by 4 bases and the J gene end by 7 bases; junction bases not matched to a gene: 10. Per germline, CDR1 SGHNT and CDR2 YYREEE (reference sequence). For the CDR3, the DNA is TGTGCCAGCAGCATTCCGACAGGGTCTGGTGGCTACACCTTC. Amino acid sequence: CASSIPTGSGGYTF.

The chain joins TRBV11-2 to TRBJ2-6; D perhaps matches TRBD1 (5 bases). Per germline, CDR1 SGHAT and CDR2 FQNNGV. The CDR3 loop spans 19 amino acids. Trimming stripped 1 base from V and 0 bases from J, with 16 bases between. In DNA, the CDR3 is TGTGCCAGCAGCTTAGTAGGGGCAGGTCTCCTCTCTGGGGCCAACGTCCTGACTTTC. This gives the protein CASSLVGAGLLSGANVLTF.